Sequencing of this T cell receptor beta chain was carried out in a study of blood T cells in healthy people across ages. Trimming cost V 6 bases and J 5 bases, with 16 bases left between them. The CDR3 spans 15 residues. The use of a sample-barcoded 5' primer and a J-beta primer mix characterized a second PCR of about 7 to 12 cycles. TCRdb re-analysed the 5' RACE reads in MiXCR, keeping a single row per CDR3 protein. The table records roughly 800,000 distinct CDR3 sequences, roughly 34% of them present only once. The rearrangement links TRBV12-3 or TRBV12-4 to TRBJ1-4, with no clear D. The sequencing input was blood. The receptor was isolated from a man younger than 30 in good health. The CDR3 protein is CASSPNQGSNEKLFF. CDR3 coding DNA: TGTGCCAGCAGCCCGAACCAAGGGTCCAATGAAAAACTGTTTTTT.